The 22 T cell receptor beta chains below all came from one sample that was sequenced in a study of blood T cell repertoires in COVID-19. Assay: immunoSEQ multiplex PCR; the TCRdb copy retains only in-frame clones and omits some. The table includes some 260,000 clones, around nine tenths detected once. Source material: PBMCs or T cells enriched from blood (not recorded which). The source of these receptors is a young woman who had recovered from COVID-19.

The chain employs TRBV11-3 and TRBJ1-5, with D tentatively TRBD1 (5 bases). Germline CDR1 reads SGHNT; CDR2 reads YENEEA. The CDR3 covers 15 residues. The germline V and J ends were trimmed by 5 bases and 6 bases, with 17 bases remaining between them. As DNA, the CDR3 is TGTGCCAGCAGCCCAGGGTACGGGGAGGGTCAGCCCCAGCATTTT. This sequence encodes CASSPGYGEGQPQHF. The complete variable domain, with remaining parts taken from reference TRBV11-3 and TRBJ1-5, reads EAGVVQSPRYKIIEKKQPVAFWCNPISGHNTLYWYLQNLGQGPELLIRYENEEAVDDSQLPKDRFSAERLKGVDSTLKIQPAELGDSAVYLCASSPGYGEGQPQHFGDGTRLSIL.

This clone was counted a single time. V usage is TRBV3-1 (or the pseudogene TRBV3-2) and J usage is TRBJ1-2; D is unclear. Trimming took 0 bases from V and 6 from J, leaving 8 bases between them. Per germline, CDR1 LGHDT and CDR2 YNNKEL (reference sequence). The CDR3 runs 13 residues. The CDR3 sequence: CASSQEECDGYTF. The CDR3 DNA reads TGTGCCAGCAGCCAAGAAGAATGCGATGGCTACACCTTC.

This chain links TRBV3-1 (or the pseudogene TRBV3-2) with TRBJ2-1, with 12 bases that match TRBD2. The CDR3 loop spans 16 amino acids. From germline, CDR1 is LGHDT and CDR2 YNNKEL (reference sequence). V was pared by 4 bases and J by 6 bases, with 7 bases of the junction left unmatched. CDR3 bases: TGTGCCAGCAGCCCTCGGACTAGCGGGATTCCCAATGAGCAGTTCTTC. Amino acid sequence: CASSPRTSGIPNEQFF.

CDR3 sequence: CATSKDRGPDEKLFF. In DNA, the CDR3 is TGTGCCACCAGCAAGGACAGGGGGCCTGATGAAAAACTGTTTTTT. The J gene is TRBJ1-4, the V gene TRBV15, with 11 bases identical to TRBD1. The CDR3 spans 15 residues. Trimming at V came to 4 bases and at J to 6 bases, leaving 4 bases not matched to a gene. The germline V gene encodes CDR1 LNHNV and CDR2 YYDKDF (reference sequence). The complete variable domain, with remaining parts taken from reference TRBV15 and TRBJ1-4, reads DAMVIQNPRYQVTQFGKPVTLSCSQTLNHNVMYWYQQKSSQAPKLLFHYYDKDFNNEADTPDNFQSRRPNTSFCFLDIRSPGLGDTAMYLCATSKDRGPDEKLFFGSGTQLSVL.

The V and J genes are TRBV2 and TRBJ1-5, with 7 bases identical to TRBD1. In germline, CDR1 is SNHLY, CDR2 FYNNEI. CDR3 size: 17 residues. With 4 bases clipped from V and 3 bases from J, the junction kept 12 bases outside the gene matches. CDR3 sequence reads: CASSATLGTATNQPQHF. The CDR3 DNA reads as TGTGCCAGCAGTGCTACCCTTGGGACAGCTACCAATCAGCCCCAGCATTTT.

This clone was counted a few times. CDR3 DNA: TGTGCCAGCAGCGAACAGGGGTTTTACACTGAAGCTTTCTTT. It yields the protein CASSEQGFYTEAFF. This sequence joins TRBV7-9 and TRBJ1-1; TRBD1 matches at 7 bases. From germline, CDR1 is SEHNR and CDR2 FQNEAQ (reference sequence). V was clipped by 5 bases and J by 3 bases; unmatched bases: 6. The CDR3 sequence is 14 residues long.

The chain links TRBV7-9 to TRBJ1-1, with unresolved D. Trimming took 1 base from V and 10 from J, leaving 7 bases between them. CDR1 SEHNR and CDR2 FQNEAQ come from the germline V gene (reference sequence). The CDR3 length is 11 residues. This CDR3 is CASSLELGAFF. Here the CDR3 DNA reads TGTGCCAGCAGCTTAGAACTAGGAGCTTTCTTT. Using reference TRBV7-9 and TRBJ1-1 for the parts outside the CDR3, the full variable domain is DTGVSQNPRHKITKRGQNVTFRCDPISEHNRLYWYRQTLGQGPEFLTYFQNEAQLEKSRLLSDRFSAERPKGSFSTLEIQRTEQGDSAMYLCASSLELGAFFGQGTRLTVV.

The chain has TRBV6-5 and TRBJ2-7, with D possibly TRBD1 on 9 matching bases. Germline CDR1 is MNHEY and CDR2 is SVGAGI. V dropped 7 bases and J dropped 5 bases, with 21 bases sitting between them. This CDR3 spans 15 amino acids. The CDR3 region is CASIRGGTGFDEQYF. The DNA for the CDR3 is TGTGCCAGCATCCGGGGGGGGACAGGGTTCGACGAGCAGTACTTC.

This clone was counted a single time. The V call is TRBV5-4, the J call TRBJ2-3, with 15 nucleotides matching TRBD2. CDR3 size: 19 residues. Per the germline V gene, CDR1 is SGHNT and CDR2 is YYREEE (reference sequence). V lost 2 bases and J lost 1; bases outside the gene matches: 8. The CDR3: CASSFGAGLAGGGTDTQYF. The CDR3 DNA sequence: TGTGCCAGCAGCTTCGGCGCGGGACTAGCGGGAGGTGGCACAGATACGCAGTATTTT. Filled out from reference TRBV5-4 and TRBJ2-3, the complete variable domain reads ETGVTQSPTHLIKTRGQQVTLRCSSQSGHNTVSWYQQALGQGPQFIFQYYREEENGRGNFPPRFSGLQFPNYSSELNVNALELDDSALYLCASSFGAGLAGGGTDTQYFGPGTRLTVL.

The gene calls are TRBV7-9 and TRBJ2-7, with D tentatively TRBD2 (5 bases). The germline V gene encodes CDR1 SEHNR and CDR2 FQNEAQ (reference sequence). This CDR3 has 14 amino acids. Trimming took 5 bases from V and 2 from J, leaving 13 bases between them. The CDR3: CASSVGGLAYEQYF. The DNA for the CDR3 is TGTGCCAGCAGCGTGGGCGGGCTAGCCTACGAGCAGTACTTC.

V usage is TRBV19 and J usage is TRBJ1-2, with 8 bases matching TRBD1. The CDR3 runs 15 residues. CDR1 and CDR2 (germline): LNHDA, SQIVND (reference sequence). V shed 6 bases, J shed 6 bases, and the junction held 12 bases outside the gene matches. The CDR3 coding sequence is TGTGCCAGTAGCGGGACAGGAGGGGCGCAGAATGGCTACACCTTC. This gives the protein CASSGTGGAQNGYTF.

V usage is TRBV12-5 and J usage is TRBJ1-3, with TRBD1 matching 8 bases. The germline V gene has CDR1 LGHNT and CDR2 FRNRAP. The CDR3 loop spans 15 amino acids. V lost 6 bases, J lost 2 bases, and 6 bases stayed unmatched. Here the CDR3 DNA reads TGTGCTAGTGGCCCGGACAGGGCAACTGGAAACACCATATATTTT. It specifies CASGPDRATGNTIYF. Drawing the rest from reference TRBV12-5 and TRBJ1-3, the complete variable domain is DARVTQTPRHKVTEMGQEVTMRCQPILGHNTVFWYRQTMMQGLELLAYFRNRAPLDDSGMPKDRFSAEMPDATLATLKIQPSEPRDSAVYFCASGPDRATGNTIYFGEGSWLTVV.

The J gene is TRBJ2-7, the V gene TRBV7-8; no definite D call. The CDR3 consists of 15 residues. The V gene lost 1 base and the J gene lost 3 bases, with 13 bases spanning the gap. Germline V lookup: CDR1 SGHVS, CDR2 FQNEAQ. The CDR3: CASSLGSLNSYEQYF. CDR3 DNA sequence: TGTGCCAGCAGCTTAGGGTCCCTAAACAGCTACGAGCAGTACTTC.

The chain combines TRBV6-1 with TRBJ1-2; D not certain. Trimming took 2 bases from V and 6 from J, leaving 13 bases between them. The CDR3 spans 14 residues. The V gene's germline CDR1 is MNHNS and CDR2 SASEGT. CDR3 amino acids: CASSESIRRDGYTF. CDR3 nucleotide sequence: TGTGCCAGCAGTGAAAGTATTAGGCGGGATGGCTACACCTTC.

The gene calls are TRBV2 and TRBJ1-2; tentative D call: TRBD1 (5 bases). The CDR3 is 10 amino acids. The V end was cut by 6 bases, the J end by 7 bases, with 6 bases between. In germline, CDR1 is SNHLY, CDR2 FYNNEI. The CDR3 sequence: CASRGGGYTF. The CDR3 DNA reads as TGTGCCAGCAGGGGGGGTGGCTACACCTTC.

CDR3 loop: CASSETQGPENTEAFF. For the CDR3, the DNA is TGTGCCAGCAGCGAGACTCAGGGGCCGGAGAACACTGAAGCTTTCTTT. This chain joins TRBV9 and TRBJ1-1; possibly TRBD1 for D (6 bases). Trimming cost V 3 bases and J 1 base, with 16 bases left between them. The germline CDR1 and CDR2 sequences are SGDLS and YYNGEE. The CDR3 has 16 amino acids.

The CDR3 bases are TGTGCCAGCTCACCAACTATCCGGAGGGACGCTTTCTTT. Its protein product is CASSPTIRRDAFF. This chain links TRBV18 with TRBJ1-1, with D tentatively TRBD1 (5 bases). The germline gives CDR1 KGHSH, CDR2 LQKENI. This CDR3 is built from 13 residues. V lost 2 bases and J lost 11, with 15 bases in between.

This chain connects TRBV5-1 to TRBJ2-1; 7 nucleotides agree with TRBD2. In germline, CDR1 is SGHRS, CDR2 YFSETQ. This CDR3 is built from 15 residues. V lost 3 bases and J lost 2; bases outside the gene matches: 5. CDR3 residues: CASSSGRPAYNEQFF. The CDR3, as DNA: TGCGCCAGCAGCTCCGGGAGGCCAGCCTACAATGAGCAGTTCTTC.

V gene TRBV3-1 (or the pseudogene TRBV3-2) combines with J gene TRBJ2-1, with TRBD1 matching 7 bases. This CDR3 has 12 residues. Looked up from germline, CDR1 is LGHDT and CDR2 is YNNKEL (reference sequence). Germline trimming cut 2 bases from V and 12 bases from J; bases unmatched to any gene: 4. DNA for the CDR3: TGTGCCAGCAGCCAAATGACAGGGTGGCAGTTCTTC. This translates into CASSQMTGWQFF.

V is TRBV29-1 and J is TRBJ1-2, with a weak D call TRBD1 (6 bases). The CDR3 has 12 residues. V lost 8 bases, J lost 6 bases, and 16 bases lay in between. CDR1 is SQVTM and CDR2 is ANQGSEA in the germline V gene. Here the CDR3 DNA reads TGCAGCATTCCCCACAGGGAACATGGCTACACCTTC. This sequence encodes CSIPHREHGYTF.

CDR3 sequence: CASSWDRGTTDTQYF. The DNA for the CDR3 is TGTGCCAGCAGCTGGGACAGGGGCACGACAGATACGCAGTATTTT. The chain couples TRBV28 to TRBJ2-3; 10 nucleotides agree with TRBD1. Germline V gene sequence: CDR1 MDHEN, CDR2 SYDVKM. The trim removed 6 bases at V and 3 bases at J, leaving 6 bases unmatched. The CDR3 has 15 amino acids.

The chain employs TRBV28 and TRBJ1-5, with D perhaps TRBD1 (5 bases). V lost 10 bases and J 1 base, leaving 11 bases between the germline ends. Germline CDR1 MDHEN, CDR2 SYDVKM. The CDR3 is 13 residues long. The CDR3 loop reads CATLRQSNQPQHF. CDR3 bases: TGTGCCACCCTTCGACAGAGCAATCAGCCCCAGCATTTT.